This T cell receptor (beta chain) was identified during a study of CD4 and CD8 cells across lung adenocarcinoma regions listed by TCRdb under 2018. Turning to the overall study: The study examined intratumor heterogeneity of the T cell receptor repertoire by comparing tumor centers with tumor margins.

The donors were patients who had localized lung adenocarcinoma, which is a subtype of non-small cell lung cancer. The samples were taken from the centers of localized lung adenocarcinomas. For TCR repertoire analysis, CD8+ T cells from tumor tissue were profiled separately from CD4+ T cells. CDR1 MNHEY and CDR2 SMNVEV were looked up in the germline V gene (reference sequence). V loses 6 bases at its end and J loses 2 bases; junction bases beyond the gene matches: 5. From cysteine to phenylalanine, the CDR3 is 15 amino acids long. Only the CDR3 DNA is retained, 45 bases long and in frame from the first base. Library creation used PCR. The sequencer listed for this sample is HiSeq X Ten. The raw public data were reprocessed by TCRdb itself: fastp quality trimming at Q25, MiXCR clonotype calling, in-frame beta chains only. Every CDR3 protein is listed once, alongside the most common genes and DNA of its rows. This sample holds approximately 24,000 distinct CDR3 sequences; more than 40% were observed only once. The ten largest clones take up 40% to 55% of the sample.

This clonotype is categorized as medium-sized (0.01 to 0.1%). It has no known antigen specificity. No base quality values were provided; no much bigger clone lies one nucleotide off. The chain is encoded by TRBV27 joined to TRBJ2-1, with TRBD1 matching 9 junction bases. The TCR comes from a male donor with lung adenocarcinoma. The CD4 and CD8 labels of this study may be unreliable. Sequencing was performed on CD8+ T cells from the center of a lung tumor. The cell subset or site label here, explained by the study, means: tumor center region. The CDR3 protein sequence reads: CASRPGTGTYNEQFF. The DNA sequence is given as TGTGCCAGCAGGCCCGGGACAGGGACCTACAATGAGCAGTTCTTC.